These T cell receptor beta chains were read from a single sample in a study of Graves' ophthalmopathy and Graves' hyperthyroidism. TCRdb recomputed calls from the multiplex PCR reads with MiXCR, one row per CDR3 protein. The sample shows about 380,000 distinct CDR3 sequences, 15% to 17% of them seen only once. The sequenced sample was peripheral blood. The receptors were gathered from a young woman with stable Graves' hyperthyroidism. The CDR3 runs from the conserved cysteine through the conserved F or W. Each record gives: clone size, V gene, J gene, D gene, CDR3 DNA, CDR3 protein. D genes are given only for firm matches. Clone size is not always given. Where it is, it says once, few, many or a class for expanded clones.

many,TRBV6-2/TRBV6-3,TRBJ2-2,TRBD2,TGTGCCAGCAGCCGCCGCGTAGCGGGGGGACGAGCTCAGCCCGGGGAGCTGTTTTTT,CASSRRVAGGRAQPGELFF
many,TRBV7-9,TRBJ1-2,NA,TGTGCCAGCAGCTGGGAGTTGGGTGGCTACACCTTC,CASSWELGGYTF
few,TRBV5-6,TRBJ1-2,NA,TGTGCCAGCATAAGGGGGAGACGTTGGGGCTACACCTTC,CASIRGRRWGYTF
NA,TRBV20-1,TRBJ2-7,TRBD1,TGCAGTGCTACGGGACAGGGAACTTACGAGCAGTACTTC,CSATGQGTYEQYF
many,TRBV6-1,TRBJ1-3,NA,TGTGCCAGCAGTGACAAGCTCTCTGGAAACACCATATATTTT,CASSDKLSGNTIYF
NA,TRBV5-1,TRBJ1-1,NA,TGCGCCAGCAGCTTGACAGGAGTCGCCGATGAAGCTTTCTTT,CASSLTGVADEAFF
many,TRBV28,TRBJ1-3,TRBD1,TGTGCCAGCAGTACGGACAGGGCTGGAAACACCATATATTTT,CASSTDRAGNTIYF
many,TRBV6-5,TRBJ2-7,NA,TGTGCCAGCAGTTACAGGGGACTTGGGTTCGAGCAGTACTTC,CASSYRGLGFEQYF
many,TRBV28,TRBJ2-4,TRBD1,TGTGCCAGCAGTTTTCGGACAGGGGGCTTGATAGACATTCAGTACTTC,CASSFRTGGLIDIQYF
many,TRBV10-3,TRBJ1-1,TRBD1,TGTGCCATCAGTGAGCAGGGGGCGCGGGGAACTGAAGCTTTCTTT,CAISEQGARGTEAFF
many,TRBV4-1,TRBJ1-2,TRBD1,TGCGCCAGCAGCCAAGAGGGACAGGGGAACTATGGCTACACCTTC,CASSQEGQGNYGYTF
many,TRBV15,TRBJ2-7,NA,TGTGCCACCAGCGCACGCGGAAACTCCTACGAGCAGTACTTC,CATSARGNSYEQYF
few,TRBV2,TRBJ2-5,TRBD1,TGTGCCAGCAGTCCGGGACAGGGATGGGGAGAGACCCAGTACTTC,CASSPGQGWGETQYF
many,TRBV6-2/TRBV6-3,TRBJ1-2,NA,TGTGCCAGCAGTCCGACAGTACTTGCCGGCTACACCTTC,CASSPTVLAGYTF
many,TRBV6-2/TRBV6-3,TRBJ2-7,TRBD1,TGTGCCAGCAGTACCGGACAGGGGAGCTACGAGCAGTACTTC,CASSTGQGSYEQYF
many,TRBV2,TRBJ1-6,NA,TGTGCCAGCAGTGAGCCGAGAACCTATAATTCACCCCTCCACTTT,CASSEPRTYNSPLHF
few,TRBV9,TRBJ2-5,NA,TGTGCCAGCAGCGGTTCGGGGTCCCAAGAGACCCAGTACTTC,CASSGSGSQETQYF
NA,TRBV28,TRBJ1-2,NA,TGTGCCAGCAGTTTTTTCGGAAGGGATGGCTACACCTTC,CASSFFGRDGYTF
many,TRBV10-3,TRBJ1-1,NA,TGTGCCATCAGGATGGGGGGGCCCAACACTGAAGCTTTCTTT,CAIRMGGPNTEAFF
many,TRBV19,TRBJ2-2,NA,TGTGCCAGTAGCCGGACGGGGAACACCGGGGAGCTGTTTTTT,CASSRTGNTGELFF
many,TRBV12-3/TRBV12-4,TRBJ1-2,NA,TGTGCCAGCAGTTCGGGGTATAACTATGGCTACACCTTC,CASSSGYNYGYTF
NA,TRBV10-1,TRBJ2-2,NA,TGCGCCAGCAGTGAGGCACTCTGGGCCGGGGAGCTGTTTTTT,CASSEALWAGELFF
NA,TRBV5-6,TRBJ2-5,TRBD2,TGTGCCAGCATCCCGCGGGGGGGCGGAGAGACCCAGTACTTC,CASIPRGGGETQYF
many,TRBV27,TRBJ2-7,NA,TGTGCCAGCAAAGTTCCCGGGAGCTCCTACGAGCAGTACTTC,CASKVPGSSYEQYF
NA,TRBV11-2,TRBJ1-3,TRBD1,TGTGCCAGTGAGGGACAGCCTTTCTCTGGAAACACCATATATTTT,CASEGQPFSGNTIYF
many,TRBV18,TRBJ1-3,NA,TGTGCCAGCTCACAAAGGTCCGAAGGAAACACCATATATTTT,CASSQRSEGNTIYF